The 28 T cell receptor beta chains presented below share a single source sample, sequenced in a study of T cell changes during pregnancy in multiple sclerosis. Generated by immunoSEQ multiplex PCR, the TCRdb table keeps only in-frame clones and is missing some. In the table there are about 40,000 clones, 80% to 95% of which are singletons. The sequencing used CD4+ T cells from peripheral blood mononuclear cells, collected in the third trimester of pregnancy. These receptors were taken from a female donor with multiple sclerosis, enrolled in a pregnancy study.

The chain links TRBV4-3 to TRBJ2-7, with D possibly TRBD2 on 6 matching bases. CDR1 and CDR2 (germline): LGHNA, YSLEER. This CDR3 has 15 residues. V lost 2 bases and J 2 bases, leaving 13 bases between the germline ends. The CDR3 bases are TGCGCCAGCAGCCAACTAAGCGGGTCCCCCTACGAGCAGTACTTC. Protein sequence: CASSQLSGSPYEQYF.

The genes are TRBV5-1 and TRBJ2-1; no clear D. The CDR3 consists of 14 residues. V shed 4 bases and J shed 0 bases, with 8 bases lying between them. Germline V gene data show CDR1 as SGHRS and CDR2 as YFSETQ. The CDR3 reads CASSPRGSYNEQFF. CDR3 coding DNA: TGCGCCAGCAGCCCGCGTGGCTCCTACAATGAGCAGTTCTTC.

The chain combines TRBV5-6 with TRBJ2-7; D unclear. The CDR3 runs to 16 residues. The V and J ends lost 4 bases and 1 base respectively, with 18 bases between them. The germline V gene has CDR1 SGHDT and CDR2 YYEEEE. As DNA, the CDR3 is TGTGCCAGCAGCCCAAGGCCCACAGCCGCATCCTACGAGCAGTACTTC. Translating it yields CASSPRPTAASYEQYF. Filled out from reference TRBV5-6 and TRBJ2-7, the complete variable domain reads DAGVTQSPTHLIKTRGQQVTLRCSPKSGHDTVSWYQQALGQGPQFIFQYYEEEERQRGNFPDRFSGHQFPNYSSELNVNALLLGDSALYLCASSPRPTAASYEQYFGPGTRLTVT.

This rearrangement joins TRBV27 to TRBJ1-2; a possible D gene is TRBD1 (6 bases). The CDR3 is 14 residues long. Trimming pared 4 bases from V and 2 bases from J, leaving 11 bases between. CDR1 MNHEY and CDR2 SMNVEV come from the germline V gene (reference sequence). CDR3 amino acids: CASSSFTGNYGYTF. CDR3 coding DNA: TGTGCCAGCAGTTCCTTCACAGGGAACTATGGCTACACCTTC.

The rearrangement uses TRBV28 and TRBJ1-2; perhaps TRBD1 as D (6 bases). V was cut by 1 base and J by 8 bases, with 17 bases left in between. The CDR3 is 15 amino acids. Germline-derived CDR1 and CDR2 are MDHEN and SYDVKM. CDR3 loop: CASSLSNRGSGGYTF. The CDR3 DNA reads as TGTGCCAGCAGTTTATCAAATAGGGGGAGTGGAGGCTACACCTTC.

This sequence joins TRBV5-1 and TRBJ2-4, with D possibly TRBD1 on 6 matching bases. Trimming pared 3 bases from V and 0 bases from J, leaving 10 bases between. The CDR3 has 15 amino acids. Germline V gene lookup returns CDR1 SGHRS and CDR2 YFSETQ. The CDR3 spells CASSSNRAAKNIQYF. CDR3 in DNA: TGCGCCAGCAGCTCAAACAGGGCAGCCAAAAACATTCAGTACTTC.

V gene TRBV5-1 combines with J gene TRBJ2-2; 8 bases are shared with TRBD1. The CDR3 is made up of 15 amino acids. Germline lookup yields CDR1 SGHRS and CDR2 YFSETQ. The V and J ends lost 1 base and 1 base, in that order; junction bases with no gene match: 0. CDR3 DNA: TGCGCCAGCAGCTTGACAGGGGGGAACACCGGGGAGCTGTTTTTT. Protein sequence: CASSLTGGNTGELFF.

CDR3 sequence (DNA): TGTGCCAGCGGAACTAGCGGCACAGATACGCAGTATTTT. Translated, it gives CASGTSGTDTQYF. The chain links TRBV6-1 to TRBJ2-3; 7 nucleotides align to TRBD2. The CDR3 is 13 residues long. V shed 8 bases and J 1 base; nucleotides not matched to a gene: 3. CDR1 is MNHNS, CDR2 SASEGT, per germline.

This clone appeared once. The chain carries TRBV5-5 and TRBJ2-6; 9 nucleotides agree with TRBD1. CDR3 length: 18 residues. Trimming removed 3 bases from V and 0 bases from J; junction bases left unmatched: 7. The germline CDR1 and CDR2 sequences are SGHKS and YYEKEE (reference sequence). CDR3 protein: CASSSVGQGLSGANVLTF. CDR3 DNA: TGTGCCAGCAGCTCCGTCGGACAGGGGCTCTCTGGGGCCAACGTCCTGACTTTC.

This chain connects TRBV5-1 to TRBJ1-2; 9 bases line up with TRBD1. V was clipped by 0 bases and J by 7 bases; unmatched bases: 7. Germline CDR1 is SGHRS and CDR2 is YFSETQ. The CDR3 covers 15 residues. The CDR3 DNA follows: TGCGCCAGCAGCTTGGGACACAGGGGGCACGTTGGCTACACCTTC. Its protein product is CASSLGHRGHVGYTF.

CDR3 bases: TGTGCCAGCTCACAGGGAGGGAGGTCTGGAGAGACCCAGTACTTC. The encoded protein is CASSQGGRSGETQYF. This sequence joins TRBV18 and TRBJ2-5, with 7 bases matching TRBD2. V lost 4 bases to trimming and J lost 4 bases; unmatched junction nucleotides: 9. This CDR3 comprises 15 residues. Germline V CDR1 and CDR2: KGHSH, LQKENI.

V is TRBV27 and J is TRBJ1-1; TRBD1 agrees at 7 bases. Per the germline V gene, CDR1 is MNHEY and CDR2 is SMNVEV (reference sequence). This CDR3 is built from 13 residues. J lost 9 bases, V lost 5 bases, and 9 bases had no gene match. The CDR3 nucleotides are TGTGCCAGCAGTCCGCAGACAGGGAGGAAAGCTTTCTTT. It encodes CASSPQTGRKAFF.

V is TRBV19 and J is TRBJ2-7, with D hard to call. Per germline, CDR1 LNHDA and CDR2 SQIVND (reference sequence). CDR3 length: 14 amino acids. V was pared by 5 bases and J by 3 bases, with 14 bases between. The CDR3 DNA is TGTGCCAGTAGTTCCGTCCTTAGAGACTACGAGCAGTACTTC. Residues: CASSSVLRDYEQYF.

The rearrangement joins TRBV5-1 to TRBJ1-1; TRBD1 might be the D (6 bases). Germline V gene data show CDR1 as SGHRS and CDR2 as YFSETQ. Trimming removed 1 base at V and 8 bases at J, with 12 bases between. This CDR3 is built from 13 residues. This CDR3 is CASSLIQGGEAFF. The CDR3, as DNA: TGCGCCAGCAGCTTGATACAGGGCGGCGAAGCTTTCTTT.

The table lists this clone with a few counts. CDR3 protein: CASSQRTGVAGELFF. CDR3 DNA sequence: TGTGCCAGTAGTCAAAGAACAGGGGTCGCCGGGGAGCTGTTTTTT. The rearrangement uses TRBV19 and TRBJ2-2; TRBD1 agrees at 7 bases. V was clipped by 5 bases and J by 6 bases; unmatched bases: 9. CDR1 LNHDA and CDR2 SQIVND come from the germline V gene (reference sequence). The CDR3 totals 15 residues. The variable domain in full, completed from reference TRBV19 and TRBJ2-2, reads DGGITQSPKYLFRKEGQNVTLSCEQNLNHDAMYWYRQDPGQGLRLIYYSQIVNDFQKGDIAEGYSVSREKKESFPLTVTSAQKNPTAFYLCASSQRTGVAGELFFGEGSRLTVL.

This rearrangement joins TRBV19 to TRBJ2-1, with 9 nucleotides matching TRBD1. The trim removed 5 bases at V and 0 bases at J, leaving 11 bases unmatched. The CDR3 is made up of 18 amino acids. Germline CDR1 and CDR2: LNHDA and SQIVND (reference sequence). The CDR3 reads CASSPGQGGPSSYNEQFF. The CDR3 nucleotides read TGTGCCAGTAGTCCGGGACAGGGCGGTCCAAGCTCCTACAATGAGCAGTTCTTC.

The chain combines TRBV28 with TRBJ1-4; the D is unclear. This CDR3 is 16 amino acids long. Trimming shortened V by 2 bases and J by 7 bases, and 17 bases separated the two germline ends. Germline CDR1 is MDHEN and CDR2 is SYDVKM. The CDR3 sequence is CASSLTSDIPGEKLFF. In DNA, the CDR3 is TGTGCCAGCAGTTTAACCTCCGACATACCTGGTGAAAAACTGTTTTTT.

The chain carries TRBV6-6 and TRBJ2-3; 9 bases line up with TRBD2. CDR1 is MNHNY and CDR2 is SVGAGI in the germline V gene (reference sequence). The trim removed 4 bases at V and 5 bases at J, leaving 10 bases unmatched. The CDR3 contains 16 residues. The CDR3 sequence: CASSSTTGTSLDTQYF. The DNA of the CDR3 is TGTGCCAGCAGTTCCACGACCGGGACTAGCTTAGATACGCAGTATTTT.

J is TRBJ2-7 and V is TRBV13, with 11 bases matching TRBD2. V lost 0 bases and J lost 4; bases outside the gene matches: 5. This CDR3 spans 16 amino acids. CDR1 and CDR2 (germline): PRHDT, FYEKMQ (reference sequence). CDR3 sequence: CASSLGRGLAAYEQYF. The CDR3 region has the DNA TGTGCCAGCAGCTTAGGCCGGGGACTAGCGGCTTACGAGCAGTACTTC. The full variable domain, rest sourced from reference TRBV13 and TRBJ2-7, is AAGVIQSPRHLIKEKRETATLKCYPIPRHDTVYWYQQGPGQDPQFLISFYEKMQSDKGSIPDRFSAQQFSDYHSELNMSSLELGDSALYFCASSLGRGLAAYEQYFGPGTRLTVT.

The gene calls are TRBV29-1 and TRBJ1-4, with a tentative D call TRBD1 (6 bases). This CDR3 contains 13 residues. Germline V CDR1 and CDR2: SQVTM, ANQGSEA. V lost 5 bases to trimming and J lost 0 bases, with 7 bases between them. Written as DNA, the CDR3 is TGCAGCGTTCGGGACACAACTAATGAAAAACTGTTTTTT. Amino acids: CSVRDTTNEKLFF.

This chain links TRBV5-1 with TRBJ2-7, with D possibly matching TRBD2 (6 bases). The V gene's germline CDR1 is SGHRS and CDR2 YFSETQ. The CDR3 covers 14 residues. The V gene lost 3 bases and the J gene lost 6 bases, with 16 bases spanning the gap. The CDR3 sequence: CASSSRDGPGEQYF. CDR3 nucleotides: TGCGCCAGCAGCTCGCGGGACGGACCCGGCGAGCAGTACTTC.

The V gene is TRBV11-2, the J gene TRBJ2-3; maybe TRBD2 (5 bases). Trimming cost V 1 base and J 6 bases, with 11 bases left between them. CDR3 length: 14 amino acids. Germline V CDR1 and CDR2: SGHAT, FQNNGV. CDR3 in amino acids: CASSLVASKDTQYF. CDR3 in DNA: TGTGCCAGCAGCTTAGTGGCTAGCAAGGATACGCAGTATTTT.

The CDR3 reads CSASMLGVDAEAFF. DNA of the CDR3: TGCAGCGCTAGCATGCTGGGCGTAGACGCTGAAGCTTTCTTT. The rearrangement uses TRBV29-1 and TRBJ1-1, with D uncertain. Germline CDR1 reads SQVTM; CDR2 reads ANQGSEA. This CDR3 contains 14 residues. V was clipped by 7 bases and J by 6 bases, with 21 bases between them.

The chain uses TRBV30 and TRBJ1-1, with 9 bases lining up with TRBD1. This CDR3 is built from 13 residues. The ends lost 3 bases at V and 5 bases at J; junction bases unmatched: 4. The germline gives CDR1 GTSNPN, CDR2 SVGIG (reference sequence). CDR3 DNA: TGTGCCTGGAGACGACAGGGGGGTACTGAAGCTTTCTTT. Residues: CAWRRQGGTEAFF.

About this clone itself: At one boundary the junction diverges from the germline segment, which might be a read error. This chain connects TRBV28 to TRBJ2-7, with a tentative D call TRBD1 (5 bases). In germline, CDR1 is MDHEN, CDR2 SYDVKM. The CDR3 has 14 residues. CDR3 sequence (DNA): TGTGCCAGCAGAGCTCAGGGCACCCCTACGACATGGGACTTC. Its protein product is CASRAQGTPTTWDF.

The chain's CDR3 is CASSALWGPNTEAFF. CDR3 in DNA: TGTGCCAGCAGCGCCCTTTGGGGGCCAAACACTGAAGCTTTCTTT. The J gene is TRBJ1-1, the V gene TRBV9; possibly TRBD1 for D (6 bases). CDR1 is SGDLS, CDR2 YYNGEE, per germline. There are 15 residues in the CDR3. Trimming removed 3 bases at V and 2 bases at J, with 14 bases between.

This chain joins TRBV6-1 and TRBJ2-7; TRBD2 matches 7 bases. Germline V gene data show CDR1 as MNHNS and CDR2 as SASEGT. The ends lost 4 bases at V and 0 bases at J; junction bases unmatched: 9. This CDR3 has 16 residues. In DNA, the CDR3 is TGTGCCAGCAGTGGATTGGCAGGGACTATCTCCTACGAGCAGTACTTC. Amino acids: CASSGLAGTISYEQYF.

This chain joins TRBV6-5 and TRBJ2-7, with TRBD2 matching over 13 bases. Germline trimming cut 6 bases from V and 6 bases from J; bases unmatched to any gene: 5. Per germline, CDR1 MNHEY and CDR2 SVGAGI. The CDR3 is 14 residues long. In DNA form, the CDR3 reads TGTGCCAGCAGCCTGACTAGCGGGAGGCGCGAGCAGTACTTC. It codes for CASSLTSGRREQYF.